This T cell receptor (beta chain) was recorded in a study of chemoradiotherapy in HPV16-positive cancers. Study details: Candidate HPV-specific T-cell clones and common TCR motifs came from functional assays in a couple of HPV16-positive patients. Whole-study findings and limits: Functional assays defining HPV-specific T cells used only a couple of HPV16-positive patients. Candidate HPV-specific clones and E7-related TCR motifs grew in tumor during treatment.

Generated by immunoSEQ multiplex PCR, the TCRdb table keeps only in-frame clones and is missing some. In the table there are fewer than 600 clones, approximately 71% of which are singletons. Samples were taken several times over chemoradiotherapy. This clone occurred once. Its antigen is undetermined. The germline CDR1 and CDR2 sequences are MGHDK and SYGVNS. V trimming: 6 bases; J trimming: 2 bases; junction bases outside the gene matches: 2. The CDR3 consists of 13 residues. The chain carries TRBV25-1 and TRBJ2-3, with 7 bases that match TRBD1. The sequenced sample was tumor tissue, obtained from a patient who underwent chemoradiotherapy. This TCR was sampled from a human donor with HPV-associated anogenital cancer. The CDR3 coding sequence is TGTGCCAGCAGAGACAGGGTCACAGATACGCAGTATTTT. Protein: CASRDRVTDTQYF.